What follows are 20 T cell receptor beta chains derived from one specimen sequenced in a study of OX40 agonist ivuxolimab in advanced cancers. Receptor libraries were prepared by the immunoSEQ multiplex PCR assay. This is the immuneACCESS table as TCRdb keeps it, with only in-frame sequences that have V and J called. A part of the clones is gone; compared with another copy, unresolved V genes explain less than half, and the rest is unexplained. This sample lists some 80,000 clones; more than 75% were detected once. Of the sample, around 0.54% is held by the ten largest clones. The sequencing used CD4+ or CD8+ T cells sorted from blood, collected in a trial of the OX40 agonist ivuxolimab. The receptors here all came from an adult with an advanced solid tumor such as melanoma, head and neck, liver or kidney cancer.

The chain joins TRBV27 to TRBJ1-5; 8 bases align to TRBD1. The V gene end was trimmed by 2 bases and the J gene end by 0 bases; junction bases not matched to a gene: 24. Germline CDR1 is MNHEY and CDR2 is SMNVEV (reference sequence). This CDR3 region has 23 residues. The CDR3 region has the DNA TGTGCCAGCAGTTTACGCCTCCATGGGGGGACAGGAGGGAATTATTATAGCAATCAGCCCCAGCATTTT. It codes for CASSLRLHGGTGGNYYSNQPQHF.

V is TRBV18 and J is TRBJ2-5; D unresolved. V was trimmed by 6 bases and J by 11 bases, leaving 13 bases between them. The CDR3 is 11 residues long. Germline V gene sequence: CDR1 KGHSH, CDR2 LQKENI. The CDR3 region is CASSTNEEQYF. CDR3 bases: TGTGCCAGCTCCACCAATGAGGAGCAGTACTTC. Together with reference TRBV18 and TRBJ2-5, the CDR3 gives the full variable domain: NAGVMQNPRHLVRRRGQEARLRCSPMKGHSHVYWYRQLPEEGLKFMVYLQKENIIDESGMPKERFSAEFPKEGPSILRIQQVVRGDSAAYFCASSTNEEQYFGPGTRLLVL.

This chain links TRBV11-2 with TRBJ1-1; possibly TRBD1 for D (6 bases). V was pared by 6 bases and J by 5 bases, with 16 bases between. In germline, CDR1 is SGHAT, CDR2 FQNNGV. The CDR3 contains 14 residues. The chain's CDR3 is CASSTTRGYTEAFF. Here the CDR3 DNA reads TGTGCCAGCAGTACTACAAGGGGGTATACTGAAGCTTTCTTT.

The chain uses TRBV18 and TRBJ1-3; tentatively, D is TRBD1 (6 bases). The germline gives CDR1 KGHSH, CDR2 LQKENI. The CDR3 extends over 17 amino acids. Trimming left V 1 base short and J 0 bases short, with 13 bases between. CDR3 DNA sequence: TGTGCCAGCTCACCACAGGAGGGACAATTCTCTGGAAACACCATATATTTT. It translates to CASSPQEGQFSGNTIYF. The full variable domain, in which reference TRBV18 and TRBJ1-3 provide the parts outside the CDR3, is NAGVMQNPRHLVRRRGQEARLRCSPMKGHSHVYWYRQLPEEGLKFMVYLQKENIIDESGMPKERFSAEFPKEGPSILRIQQVVRGDSAAYFCASSPQEGQFSGNTIYFGEGSWLTVV.

The chain is built from TRBV9 and TRBJ2-2; 9 nucleotides match TRBD2. CDR1 and CDR2 (germline): SGDLS, YYNGEE. Trimming took 7 bases from V and 6 from J; bases not matched to a gene: 13. This CDR3 has 16 residues. CDR3 residues: CASHKTAGGMAGELFF. The CDR3 DNA is TGTGCCAGCCACAAGACAGCGGGAGGAATGGCCGGGGAGCTGTTTTTT.

This chain connects TRBV5-1 to TRBJ2-5; D is possibly TRBD2 (5 bases). Trimming removed 0 bases from V and 1 base from J, with 13 bases in between. The CDR3 contains 16 residues. The V gene's germline CDR1 is SGHRS and CDR2 YFSETQ. The CDR3 is CASSLGGLRVQETQYF. The CDR3 DNA sequence: TGCGCCAGCAGCTTGGGAGGATTGCGGGTCCAAGAGACCCAGTACTTC. The full variable domain, completed using reference TRBV5-1 and TRBJ2-5, is KAGVTQTPRYLIKTRGQQVTLSCSPISGHRSVSWYQQTPGQGLQFLFEYFSETQRNKGNFPGRFSGRQFSNSRSEMNVSTLELGDSALYLCASSLGGLRVQETQYFGPGTRLLVL.

The chain recombines TRBV30 with TRBJ1-5, with a possible D match to TRBD1 (6 bases). The CDR3 runs 16 residues. Deletions cut 6 bases from V and 6 bases from J, with 24 bases between. Germline assignment: CDR1 GTSNPN and CDR2 SVGIG (reference sequence). The CDR3 spells CACRDPSQGLFQPQHF. CDR3 nucleotides: TGTGCCTGCCGGGATCCAAGCCAGGGGTTATTTCAGCCCCAGCATTTT.

The chain uses TRBV9 and TRBJ1-1, with 7 bases fitting TRBD1. The CDR3 is made up of 13 amino acids. CDR1 and CDR2 (germline): SGDLS, YYNGEE. V lost 0 bases to trimming and J lost 10 bases; unmatched junction nucleotides: 6. CDR3 protein: CASSVGRQGTAFF. As DNA, the CDR3 is TGTGCCAGCAGCGTAGGCAGACAGGGAACAGCTTTCTTT. The full variable domain, with the rest looked up from reference TRBV9 and TRBJ1-1, is DSGVTQTPKHLITATGQRVTLRCSPRSGDLSVYWYQQSLDQGLQFLIQYYNGEERAKGNILERFSAQQFPDLHSELNLSSLELGDSALYFCASSVGRQGTAFFGQGTRLTVV.

The J gene is TRBJ1-1, the V gene TRBV5-1; no firm D call. The CDR3 has 14 amino acids. Germline CDR1 is SGHRS and CDR2 is YFSETQ. With 1 base removed from V and 1 base from J, the gap between germline ends came to 8 bases. The CDR3 DNA reads TGCGCCAGCAGCTTGAACAGACAGAACACTGAAGCTTTCTTT. Protein: CASSLNRQNTEAFF. The complete variable domain, with remaining parts taken from reference TRBV5-1 and TRBJ1-1, reads KAGVTQTPRYLIKTRGQQVTLSCSPISGHRSVSWYQQTPGQGLQFLFEYFSETQRNKGNFPGRFSGRQFSNSRSEMNVSTLELGDSALYLCASSLNRQNTEAFFGQGTRLTVV.

V usage is TRBV28 and J usage is TRBJ1-5; weak D call: TRBD1 (5 bases). The CDR3 is 15 amino acids. The germline gives CDR1 MDHEN, CDR2 SYDVKM. Trimming cost V 3 bases and J 4 bases, with 13 bases left between them. The chain's CDR3 is CASSFSGTQNQPQHF. CDR3 DNA: TGTGCCAGCAGTTTTTCAGGGACCCAGAATCAGCCCCAGCATTTT.

This chain links TRBV5-1 with TRBJ2-1, with D unresolved. Germline V gene data show CDR1 as SGHRS and CDR2 as YFSETQ. The germline V and J ends were trimmed by 1 base and 9 bases, with 17 bases remaining between them. This CDR3 is 15 amino acids long. CDR3 coding DNA: TGCGCCAGCAGCTTGCGATACAACAACTACGGTGAGCAGTTCTTC. Translating gives CASSLRYNNYGEQFF.

This sequence joins TRBV29-1 and TRBJ1-1; 7 bases line up with TRBD1. The V and J ends lost 4 bases and 0 bases, in that order; junction bases with no gene match: 8. Germline lookup yields CDR1 SQVTM and CDR2 ANQGSEA. CDR3 length equals 15 residues. This CDR3 is CSVVKGATMNTEAFF. The CDR3 DNA follows: TGCAGCGTTGTAAAGGGGGCAACTATGAACACTGAAGCTTTCTTT.

The J gene is TRBJ1-1, the V gene TRBV29-1; 9 nucleotides agree with TRBD1. The CDR3 is made up of 15 amino acids. Germline V lookup: CDR1 SQVTM, CDR2 ANQGSEA. The ends lost 6 bases at V and 5 bases at J; junction bases unmatched: 13. The CDR3 DNA reads as TGCAGCGTACGCACAGGGGGCGCCTGGGGTACTGAAGCTTTCTTT. Protein product: CSVRTGGAWGTEAFF.

The chain has TRBV18 and TRBJ2-1; 9 positions agree with TRBD1. CDR1 and CDR2 from the germline V gene are KGHSH and LQKENI. J gave up 0 bases and V 3 bases, and 6 bases lay outside the gene matches. The CDR3 covers 17 residues. CDR3 coding DNA: TGTGCCAGCTCACCGACAGGGGGGGGACTCTCCTACAATGAGCAGTTCTTC. The encoded protein is CASSPTGGGLSYNEQFF.

Only a few counts were recorded for this clone. The CDR3: CSDQNYGYTF. CDR3 coding DNA: TGCAGCGACCAGAACTATGGCTACACCTTC. The chain employs TRBV29-1 and TRBJ1-2; D is undetermined. Germline V gives CDR1 SQVTM, CDR2 ANQGSEA. The length of the CDR3 is 10 residues. Trimming pared 7 bases from V and 2 bases from J, leaving 5 bases between.

V and J are TRBV19 and TRBJ2-2; 9 nucleotides agree with TRBD1. Germline lookup yields CDR1 LNHDA and CDR2 SQIVND (reference sequence). The V segment lost 5 bases and the J segment 4 bases; nucleotides outside the gene matches: 5. This CDR3 is 15 amino acids long. The CDR3 region has the DNA TGTGCCAGTAGTGGACAGGGGAGGTCCACCGGGGAGCTGTTTTTT. Its protein is CASSGQGRSTGELFF.

The V and J genes are TRBV19 and TRBJ2-7, with a tentative D call TRBD1 (5 bases). Trimming stripped 2 bases from V and 5 bases from J, with 13 bases between. The CDR3 runs to 14 residues. Germline V CDR1 and CDR2: LNHDA, SQIVND (reference sequence). CDR3 sequence reads: CASSIRGSTNEQYF. CDR3 in DNA: TGTGCCAGTAGTATAAGGGGCAGTACGAACGAGCAGTACTTC.

The chain carries TRBV6-1 and TRBJ1-4; no reliable D call. Germline V CDR1 and CDR2: MNHNS, SASEGT. The V and J ends lost 1 base and 8 bases respectively, with 8 bases between them. This CDR3 contains 13 residues. This CDR3 is CASSEGAGEKLFF. Written as DNA, the CDR3 is TGTGCCAGCAGTGAAGGAGCAGGAGAAAAACTGTTTTTT.

The chain recombines TRBV9 with TRBJ1-1; D is unresolved. From germline, CDR1 is SGDLS and CDR2 YYNGEE. The CDR3 spans 14 residues. V lost 0 bases and J lost 1, with 7 bases in between. The CDR3 DNA sequence: TGTGCCAGCAGCGTAGGATCTCGGAACACTGAAGCTTTCTTT. It translates to CASSVGSRNTEAFF.

This chain uses TRBV2 with TRBJ1-5; a possible D gene is TRBD1 (5 bases). The germline V gene encodes CDR1 SNHLY and CDR2 FYNNEI. V was pared by 7 bases and J by 4 bases, with 17 bases between. The CDR3 covers 15 residues. CDR3 amino acids: CASTEHSGANQPQHF. Written as DNA, the CDR3 is TGTGCCAGCACAGAACACTCCGGGGCGAATCAGCCCCAGCATTTT.